This T cell receptor beta chain was captured in a study of Ad26.COV2.S vaccination and SARS-CoV-2 variants. Whole-study context: Once or twice, 56 days apart, Ad26.COV2.S was delivered intramuscularly. Study conclusions and caveats: Substantial response breadth was reportedly seen for spike-specific CD8+ and CD4+ T cells after vaccination. Comparable non-spike TCR breadth was observed in vaccine and placebo recipients. Possible underestimation of total T cell responses by the TCR breadth and depth analyses was noted.

As regards this clone: Its antigen is currently unknown.

Noted treatment: some 19 received Ad26.COV2.S at low or high dose, single or two shots; about 5 received placebo; per-sample allocation not given. All samples were drawn on day 63, counting from the first vaccine or placebo injection. Libraries were prepared by immunoSEQ multiplex PCR; TCRdb keeps only in-frame clonotypes and omits some of them. The sample includes 320,000 or so clones, 75% to 90% of them seen just once. Germline V gene sequence: CDR1 MNHEY, CDR2 SVGAGI. After removal of 2 bases from V and 2 bases from J, the junction contained 5 bases not matched to a gene. The CDR3 loop spans 15 amino acids.

The TCR comes from a person aged 18 to 65 who received the Ad26.COV2.S COVID-19 vaccine or a placebo. The genes are TRBV6-5 and TRBJ1-1; 7 nucleotides agree with TRBD1. This specimen consisted of peripheral blood, obtained in a trial of Ad26.COV2.S vaccine versus placebo. The CDR3 DNA reads TGTGCCAGCAGTTACAGGGACAGAATTAACACTGAAGCTTTCTTT. Amino acid sequence: CASSYRDRINTEAFF.